The present entry profiles one TCR beta chain with its context. This clonotype was observed many times. Its antigen specificity is not known. No quality values exist for individual bases; no much larger clone is one base distant. The sequencer listed for this sample is Illumina HiSeq 2000. Multiplex PCR amplification was used to build the TCR beta chain libraries. The amplified TCR beta chain products were analyzed by high-throughput sequencing. TCRdb cleaned the public reads at Q25 with fastp, built clones with MiXCR and kept in-frame beta chains. Each entry is one CDR3 protein sequence, shown with its most common DNA and genes. This sample comprises about 140,000 distinct CDR3 sequences, about 31% of them detected only once. Jointly, the top ten make up less than 2.5% of the sample. This entry is derived from a study of breast tumors, draining lymph nodes, adjacent tissues (dated by TCRdb to 2016 to 2017). Concerning the study at large: The study compared TCR beta repertoires across tumor, adjacent nontumor tissue and axillary lymph nodes from breast cancer patients. In human breast cancer, the study set out to evaluate how tumor, surrounding tissue and draining lymph node repertoires relate to one another and whether T cells may move between these sites.

Lymph node samples came from the axillary draining lymph nodes of breast cancer patients. The full study reports these points: Rather than being directly demonstrated, the conclusion that tumor T cells originate in lymph nodes was presented as consistent with a hypothesis. Tumor and nontumor tissue repertoires were found to be significantly more similar in luminal-like than in basal-like breast cancer. Tumor T-cell repertoires showed less diversity than lymph node repertoires and more diversity than nontumor tissue repertoires, and tumor T-cell repertoires showed preferential V and J gene usage. The data were considered consistent with most tumor T cells being derived from the lymph node and subsequently expanding within tumor tissue.

The clonotype originates from a female donor with breast cancer. Some clones in this sample may be carry-over from other donors' samples. Sequencing was done on a sample of axillary lymph node tissue.

The sequence in DNA is TGCGCCAGCAGCCAGGAGGGAAACACCATATATTTT. This sequence encodes CASSQEGNTIYF. This chain joins TRBV4-1 to TRBJ1-3; the D gene is not confidently resolved. Relative to germline, V is 3 bases shorter and J is 4 bases shorter, with 4 bases between their ends. The CDR3 goes from the cysteine to the phenylalanine over 12 residues. Solely the CDR3 DNA is kept, with 36 bases framed from the first base. CDR1 and CDR2 (MGHRA, YSYEKL) derive from the germline V gene.